Listed below are T cell receptor beta chains from one sample, sequenced in a study of response to subunit inactivated influenza vaccine. TCRdb recomputed calls from the RT-PCR reads with MiXCR, one row per CDR3 protein. The sample has about 500,000 distinct CDR3 sequences, 13% seen once; the top ten hold 13%. The sample consisted of PBMCs from blood, taken roughly 6 weeks after vaccination. Source of these receptors: a man between 45 and 60 years old who received an inactivated influenza vaccine. The CDR3 runs from the conserved cysteine through the conserved F or W. D genes are given only for firm matches. Clone size appears in some rows only: once, few, many, or a class for an expanded clone.

clone size | D gene | J gene | V gene | CDR3 protein | CDR3 DNA
once | - | TRBJ2-2 | TRBV19 | CASSIRMGYTGELFF | TGTGCCAGTAGTATTAGAATGGGGTACACCGGGGAGCTGTTTTTT
few | TRBD2 | TRBJ2-1 | TRBV15 | CATSSDRRGWEQFF | TGTGCCACCAGCAGTGACCGGCGGGGGTGGGAGCAGTTCTTC
- | - | TRBJ1-5 | TRBV28 | CASRQAGQPQHF | TGTGCCAGTAGACAGGCTGGGCAGCCCCAGCATTTT
few | TRBD2 | TRBJ2-1 | TRBV10-2 | CASRGTSGGRDEQFF | TGCGCCAGCAGAGGGACTAGCGGGGGGCGGGATGAGCAGTTCTTC
- | TRBD2 | TRBJ2-1 | TRBV29-1 | CSAPYTAGGLEQFF | TGCAGCGCCCCCTACACAGCGGGGGGTCTTGAGCAGTTCTTC
- | - | TRBJ2-7 | TRBV18 | CASSERLLRSHEQYF | TGTGCCAGCTCAGAGCGATTACTCCGGTCCCACGAGCAGTACTTC
few | - | TRBJ1-3 | TRBV6-5 | CASSYYMGGSGNTIYF | TGTGCCAGCAGTTACTATATGGGAGGCTCTGGAAACACCATATATTTT
few | - | TRBJ1-5 | TRBV12-3/TRBV12-4 | CASKPERYSNQPQHF | TGTGCCAGCAAACCCGAGAGGTATAGCAATCAGCCCCAGCATTTT
- | TRBD2 | TRBJ2-3 | TRBV7-9 | CASALASGRTDTQYF | TGTGCCAGCGCCCTGGCTAGCGGACGCACAGATACGCAGTATTTT
- | TRBD2 | TRBJ2-1 | TRBV7-8 | CASSLGPLAGNEQFF | TGTGCCAGCAGCTTAGGGCCCCTAGCGGGGAATGAGCAGTTCTTC
few | TRBD1 | TRBJ1-1 | TRBV6-1 | CASKYGQAGTEAFF | TGTGCCAGCAAGTACGGACAGGCGGGCACTGAAGCTTTCTTT
many | - | TRBJ2-1 | TRBV10-3 | CAISNGYNEQFF | TGTGCCATCAGCAATGGCTACAATGAGCAGTTCTTC
many | - | TRBJ2-1 | TRBV5-1 | CASSSTPTGIGEQFF | TGCGCCAGCAGCTCGACTCCAACAGGGATTGGCGAGCAGTTCTTC
many | TRBD1 | TRBJ1-1 | TRBV20-1 | CSVGQGPNTEAFF | TGCAGTGTAGGACAGGGCCCCAACACTGAAGCTTTCTTT
few | - | TRBJ2-1 | TRBV12-3/TRBV12-4 | CASSLSGRVGNEQFF | TGTGCCAGCAGTTTATCCGGACGCGTTGGCAATGAGCAGTTCTTC
many | TRBD2 | TRBJ2-1 | TRBV15 | CATSRGVGRGNEQFF | TGTGCCACCAGCAGGGGAGTTGGGCGGGGGAATGAGCAGTTCTTC
- | TRBD2 | TRBJ2-3 | TRBV5-1 | CASSPSGGGDTQYF | TGCGCCAGCAGCCCTAGCGGGGGAGGAGATACGCAGTATTTT